The TCR beta chain described here comes from a study of blood T cell repertoires in COVID-19. Across the whole study: T cells, B-cell-depleted T cells, or PBMCs supplied cDNA or gDNA.

Methods used by the authors: How many nucleated cells were present was estimated from reference gene primer amplification. The protocol was immunoSEQ multiplex PCR, while the TCRdb copy is restricted to in-frame clones and leaves out a portion. The V and J calls and clone size were taken over from that table, and D and trimming were inferred from the DNA. The table lists about 68,000 clones, approximately 86% of them singletons. Trimming shortened V by 4 bases and J by 2 bases, and 14 bases separated the two germline ends. Germline CDR1 LNHDA, CDR2 SQIVND (reference sequence). This CDR3 is 15 amino acids long.

The clonotype originates from a woman aged 55-69 years with acute or convalescent COVID-19. The sample consisted of peripheral blood. The chain recombines TRBV19 with TRBJ1-1; perhaps TRBD1 as D (6 bases). Here the CDR3 reads CASSKQGWGNTEAFF. As DNA, the CDR3 is TGTGCCAGTAGTAAACAGGGCTGGGGCAACACTGAAGCTTTCTTT.